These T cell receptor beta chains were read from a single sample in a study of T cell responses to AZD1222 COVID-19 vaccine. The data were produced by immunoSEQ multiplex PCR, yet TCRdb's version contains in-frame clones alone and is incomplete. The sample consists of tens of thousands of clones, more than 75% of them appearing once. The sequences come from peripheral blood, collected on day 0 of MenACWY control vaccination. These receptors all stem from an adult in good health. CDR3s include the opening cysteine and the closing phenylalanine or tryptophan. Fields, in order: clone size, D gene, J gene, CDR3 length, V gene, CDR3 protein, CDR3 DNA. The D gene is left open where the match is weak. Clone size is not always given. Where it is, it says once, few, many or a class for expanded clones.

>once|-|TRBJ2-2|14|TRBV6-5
CASFPALPQGELFF
TGTGCCAGCTTCCCAGCACTTCCACAAGGGGAGCTGTTTTTT
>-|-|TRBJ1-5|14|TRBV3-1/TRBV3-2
CASSQGGQSQPQHF
TGTGCCAGCAGCCAGGGGGGGCAGTCTCAGCCCCAGCATTTT
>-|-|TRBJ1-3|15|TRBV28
CASSSGLSSGNTIYF
TGTGCCAGCAGCTCAGGGTTGAGCTCTGGAAACACCATATATTTT
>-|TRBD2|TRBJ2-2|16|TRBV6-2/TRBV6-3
CASSYSRGGLGGELFF
TGTGCCAGCAGTTACTCTCGCGGGGGGCTCGGCGGGGAGCTGTTTTTT
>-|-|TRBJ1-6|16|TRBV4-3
CASSQVISGDNSPLHF
TGCGCCAGCAGCCAAGTAATCTCAGGAGATAATTCACCCCTCCACTTT
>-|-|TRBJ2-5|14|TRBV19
CASSIGIPQETQYF
TGTGCCAGTAGTATAGGGATACCTCAGGAGACCCAGTACTTC
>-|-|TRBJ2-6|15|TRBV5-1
CASSPRGSGANVLTF
TGCGCCAGCAGCCCGAGGGGCTCTGGGGCCAACGTCCTGACTTTC
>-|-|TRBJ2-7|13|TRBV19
CASTQGSPYEQYF
TGTGCCAGTACCCAGGGGTCCCCCTACGAGCAGTACTTC
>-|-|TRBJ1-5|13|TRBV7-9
CASSPGGNQPQHF
TGTGCCAGCAGCCCCGGTGGAAATCAGCCCCAGCATTTT
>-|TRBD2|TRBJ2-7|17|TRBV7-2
CASSLAPSGRGSYEQYF
TGTGCCAGCAGCTTAGCGCCTAGCGGGAGGGGGTCCTACGAGCAGTACTTC
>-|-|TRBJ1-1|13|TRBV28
CASSDRPNTEAFF
TGTGCCAGTAGTGACAGGCCGAACACTGAAGCTTTCTTT
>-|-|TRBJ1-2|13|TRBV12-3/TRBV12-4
CASRGVGSYGYTF
TGTGCCAGCAGGGGGGTGGGGAGCTATGGCTACACCTTC
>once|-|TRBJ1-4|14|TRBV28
CASSDAGVTEKLFF
TGTGCCAGCAGTGATGCCGGGGTAACTGAAAAACTGTTTTTT
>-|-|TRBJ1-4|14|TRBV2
CASSALATNEKLFF
TGTGCCAGCAGTGCTCTCGCAACTAATGAAAAACTGTTTTTT
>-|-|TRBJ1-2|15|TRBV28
CATSPGGYRNYGYTF
TGTGCCACCTCCCCGGGGGGGTATAGGAACTATGGCTACACCTTC
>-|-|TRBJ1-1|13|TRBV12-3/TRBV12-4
CASTKGRLTEAFF
TGTGCCAGCACCAAGGGGCGGCTCACTGAAGCTTTCTTT
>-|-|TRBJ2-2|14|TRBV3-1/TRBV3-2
CASSQAPNTGELFF
TGTGCCAGCAGCCAGGCACCGAACACCGGGGAGCTGTTTTTT
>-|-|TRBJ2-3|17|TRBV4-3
CASSQVGSSGRPDTQYF
TGCGCCAGCAGCCAAGTAGGGAGTTCAGGTCGCCCAGATACGCAGTATTTT
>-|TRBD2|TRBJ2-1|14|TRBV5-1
CASSLALAGHEQFF
TGCGCCAGCAGCTTGGCGCTAGCGGGACATGAGCAGTTCTTC
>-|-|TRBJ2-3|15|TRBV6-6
CASSYTGQSTDTQYF
TGTGCCAGCAGTTACACCGGACAGAGCACAGATACGCAGTATTTT
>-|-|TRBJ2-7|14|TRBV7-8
CASSLGTGRYEQYF
TGTGCCAGCAGCTTAGGTACGGGAAGGTACGAGCAGTACTTC
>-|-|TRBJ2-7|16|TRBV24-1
CATSGRTGKGGYEQYF
TGTGCCACCAGTGGCCGTACAGGCAAAGGGGGCTACGAGCAGTACTTC
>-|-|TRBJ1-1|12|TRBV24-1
CATSRGNTEAFF
TGTGCCACCAGTCGGGGGAACACTGAAGCTTTCTTT
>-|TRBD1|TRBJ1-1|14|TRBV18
CASSPTGEDTEAFF
TGTGCCAGCTCACCGACAGGGGAGGACACTGAAGCTTTCTTT
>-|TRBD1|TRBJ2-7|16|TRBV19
CASSPGFRQGAREQYF
TGTGCCAGTAGTCCCGGCTTTCGGCAGGGGGCGAGAGAGCAGTACTTC
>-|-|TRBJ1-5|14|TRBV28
CASSLGGSNQPQHF
TGTGCCAGCAGTTTAGGGGGGAGCAATCAGCCCCAGCATTTT
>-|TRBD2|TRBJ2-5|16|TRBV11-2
CASSLALSSGVETQYF
TGTGCCAGCAGCTTAGCTCTTAGTAGCGGGGTTGAGACCCAGTACTTC
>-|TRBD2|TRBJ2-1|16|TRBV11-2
CASSFSGASSYNEQFF
TGTGCCAGCAGCTTTAGCGGGGCCAGCTCCTACAATGAGCAGTTCTTC
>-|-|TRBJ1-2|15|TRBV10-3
CAIGDTGARVDGYTF
TGTGCCATAGGGGACACCGGGGCCCGAGTGGATGGCTACACCTTC
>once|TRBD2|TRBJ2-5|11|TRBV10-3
CATGREETQYF
TGTGCCACGGGGAGGGAGGAGACCCAGTACTTC
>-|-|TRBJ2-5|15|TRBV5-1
CASGSEMVTKETQYF
TGCGCCAGCGGTTCAGAAATGGTGACCAAAGAGACCCAGTACTTC
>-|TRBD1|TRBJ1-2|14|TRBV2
CASRRDRGVNGYTF
TGTGCCAGCAGACGGGACAGGGGGGTTAATGGCTACACCTTC
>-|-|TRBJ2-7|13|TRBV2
CASSEDSTYEQYF
TGTGCCAGCAGTGAAGATAGCACCTACGAGCAGTACTTC
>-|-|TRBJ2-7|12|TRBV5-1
CASSLVSYEQYF
TGCGCCAGCAGCTTGGTTTCTTACGAGCAGTACTTC
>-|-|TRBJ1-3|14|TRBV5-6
CASSLAKTGNTIYF
TGTGCCAGCAGCTTGGCTAAAACTGGAAACACCATATATTTT
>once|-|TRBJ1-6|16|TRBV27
CASSSAPRQLTSPLHF
TGTGCCAGCAGTTCGGCACCGCGGCAGTTAACGTCACCCCTCCACTTT
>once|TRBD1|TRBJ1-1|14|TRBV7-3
CASSSGTGNTEAFF
TGTGCCAGCAGCTCCGGGACAGGGAACACTGAAGCTTTCTTT
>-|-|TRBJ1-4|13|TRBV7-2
CASSSAFNEKLFF
TGTGCCAGCAGCTCCGCCTTTAATGAAAAACTGTTTTTT
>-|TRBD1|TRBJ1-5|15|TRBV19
CASSSPGTGGQPQHF
TGTGCCAGTAGTAGTCCGGGGACAGGGGGCCAGCCCCAGCATTTT
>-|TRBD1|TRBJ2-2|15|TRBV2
CASKGTVSNTGELFF
TGTGCCAGCAAAGGGACAGTTTCGAACACCGGGGAGCTGTTTTTT
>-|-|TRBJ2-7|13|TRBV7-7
CASSPGLSYEQYF
TGTGCTAGCAGCCCGGGCCTTTCCTACGAGCAGTACTTC
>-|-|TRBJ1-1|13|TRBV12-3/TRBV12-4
CASRSDSNTEAFF
TGTGCCAGCAGGTCGGATTCGAACACTGAAGCTTTCTTT
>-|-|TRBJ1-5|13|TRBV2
CASSARGDQPQHF
TGTGCCAGCAGTGCCCGGGGGGATCAGCCCCAGCATTTT
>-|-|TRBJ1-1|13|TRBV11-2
CASLRQLNTGAFF
TGTGCCAGCCTCAGACAGCTGAACACTGGAGCTTTCTTT
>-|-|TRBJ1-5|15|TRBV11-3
CASSLVRSWGQPQHF
TGTGCCAGCAGCTTAGTCCGGAGCTGGGGTCAGCCCCAGCATTTT
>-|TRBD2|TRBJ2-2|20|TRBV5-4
CASSLEAGLAGDWNTGELFF
TGTGCCAGCAGCTTGGAGGCCGGACTAGCGGGAGATTGGAACACCGGGGAGCTGTTTTTT
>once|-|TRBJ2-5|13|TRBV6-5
CASNPIGRETQYF
TGTGCCAGCAATCCCATAGGTCGAGAGACCCAGTACTTC
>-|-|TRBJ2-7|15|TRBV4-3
CASSQDQGKGEEQYF
TGCGCCAGCAGCCAAGATCAGGGGAAGGGGGAAGAGCAGTACTTC
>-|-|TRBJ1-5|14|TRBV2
CASSEQGPLRPQHF
TGTGCCAGCAGTGAACAAGGGCCCCTTCGTCCCCAGCATTTT
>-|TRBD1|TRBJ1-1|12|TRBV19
CASSSRDRGAFF
TGTGCCAGTAGTAGCCGGGACAGGGGGGCTTTCTTT
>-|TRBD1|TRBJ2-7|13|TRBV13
CASSPGTGVEQYF
TGTGCCAGCAGCCCCGGGACAGGGGTCGAGCAGTACTTC
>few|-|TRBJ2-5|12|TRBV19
CASKDYQETQYF
TGTGCCAGCAAAGACTACCAAGAGACCCAGTACTTC
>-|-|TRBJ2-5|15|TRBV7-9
CASSLVGAVQETQYF
TGTGCCAGCAGCTTAGTGGGGGCTGTACAAGAGACCCAGTACTTC